This section outlines one T cell receptor beta chain sequence together with its context. These data belong to a study of blood T cell repertoires in COVID-19. Study background: Researchers got acute and convalescent COVID-19 samples from the United States, Italy and Spain.

Profiled with immunoSEQ multiplex PCR; TCRdb holds only in-frame clones, not every one. The sample lists 110,000 to 150,000 clones, approximately 80% occurring once. The length of the CDR3 is 15 residues. Germline loops: CDR1 SEHNR, CDR2 FQNEAQ (reference sequence). V lost 4 bases and J lost 2; bases outside the gene matches: 4. The sequence was obtained from a human donor in a cohort sampled during active COVID-19. The source material was peripheral blood. The chain employs TRBV7-9 and TRBJ2-1, with 8 positions matching TRBD2. In nucleotides, the CDR3 is TGTGCCAGCAGCTCGGGGGGGTATACCTACAATGAGCAGTTCTTC. Amino acid sequence: CASSSGGYTYNEQFF.